This T cell receptor beta chain derives from a study of blood T cell repertoires in COVID-19. Overall study: Some COVID-19 samples were acute and others convalescent; all came from the United States, Italy and Spain. PBMCs, B-cell-depleted T cells, or T cells were the source of the cDNA or gDNA that made up the material.

Self-reported history from a screening survey and questionnaire set each donor's cohort. V was shortened by 0 bases and J by 5 bases, with 17 bases between the two germline ends. The CDR3 is made up of 17 amino acids. From germline, CDR1 is MNHEY and CDR2 SMNVEV (reference sequence). Some clones are missing from TCRdb's copy, which holds only in-frame ones; the method was immunoSEQ multiplex PCR. The data hold a few hundred thousand clones, with about nine tenths observed a single time. This chain connects TRBV27 to TRBJ2-1; D is perhaps TRBD2 (6 bases). This receptor was obtained from a man aged 18 to 29 with acute COVID-19. The sequenced sample consisted of PBMCs or T cells enriched from blood (not recorded which). The CDR3 sequence: CASSLSPDPGDDNEQFF. CDR3 bases: TGTGCCAGCAGTTTATCGCCGGACCCGGGGGATGACAATGAGCAGTTCTTC.